This T cell receptor beta chain was captured in a study of T-cell reconstitution after alpha-beta-depleted transplantation in children. A library of TCRbeta sequences, prepared with unique molecular identifiers, was generated. Using its own MiXCR run on the PCR reads, TCRdb lists one record per CDR3 protein. Of 250,000 to 350,000 distinct CDR3 sequences listed, roughly 9.5% are singletons. CDR1 and CDR2 (germline): SGDLS, YYNGEE. Trimming stripped 2 bases from V and 0 bases from J, with 5 bases between. The CDR3 has 13 residues. This material consisted of PBMCs from the stem cell graft donor, taken from the stem cell graft. This receptor was obtained from a human donor who donated a stem cell graft to a child with SCID. The chain couples TRBV9 to TRBJ2-5; no firm D call. CDR3 loop: CASSVDNQETQYF. CDR3 sequence (DNA): TGTGCCAGCAGCGTTGACAACCAAGAGACCCAGTACTTC.